A selection of T cell receptor beta chains follows, all from one sample in a study of lymphopenia after photon versus proton radiotherapy. Measured with immunoSEQ multiplex PCR; TCRdb has only the in-frame clones, and not every one. The table lists 25,000 to 35,000 clones, 85% to 90% of them singletons. The sequencing used peripheral blood, collected from a patient treated with proton-based radiotherapy. The receptors here all came from a woman in her seventies with pancreatic cancer. Some clones in this sample may be carry-over from other donors' samples. The CDR3 runs from the conserved cysteine through the conserved F or W. Each record gives: D gene, V gene, clone size, J gene, CDR3 protein, CDR3 DNA. The D gene is left open where the match is weak. Part of the rows lack a size; the others show once, few, many or a class for expanded clones.

D gene: NA
V gene: TRBV5-4
clone size: NA
J gene: TRBJ1-4
CDR3 protein: CASSFGGRPDEKLFF
CDR3 DNA: TGTGCCAGCAGTTTCGGGGGGCGCCCCGATGAAAAACTGTTTTTT

D gene: NA
V gene: TRBV19
clone size: few
J gene: TRBJ2-2
CDR3 protein: CASYGGELFF
CDR3 DNA: TGTGCCAGTTATGGCGGGGAGCTGTTTTTT

D gene: TRBD1
V gene: TRBV2
clone size: NA
J gene: TRBJ1-5
CDR3 protein: CASSSTGVGQPQHF
CDR3 DNA: TGTGCCAGCAGTTCAACAGGGGTTGGGCAGCCCCAGCATTTT

D gene: NA
V gene: TRBV29-1
clone size: few
J gene: TRBJ1-5
CDR3 protein: CSVVQGDQPQHF
CDR3 DNA: TGCAGCGTTGTCCAGGGAGATCAGCCCCAGCATTTT

D gene: TRBD1
V gene: TRBV28
clone size: NA
J gene: TRBJ2-7
CDR3 protein: CASTSWGQDNYEQYF
CDR3 DNA: TGTGCCAGCACCTCCTGGGGACAGGACAACTACGAGCAGTACTTC

D gene: NA
V gene: TRBV28
clone size: once
J gene: TRBJ2-3
CDR3 protein: CASSFNAGYATQYF
CDR3 DNA: TGTGCCAGCAGTTTCAACGCGGGCTACGCTACGCAGTATTTT

D gene: NA
V gene: TRBV19
clone size: NA
J gene: TRBJ2-1
CDR3 protein: CASTPLIGRHNEQFF
CDR3 DNA: TGTGCCAGTACCCCCCTTATAGGGAGGCACAATGAGCAGTTCTTC

D gene: TRBD1
V gene: TRBV30
clone size: NA
J gene: TRBJ2-7
CDR3 protein: CAWSRKDRRSSYEQYF
CDR3 DNA: TGTGCCTGGAGTAGGAAGGACAGGCGGAGCTCCTACGAGCAGTACTTC

D gene: NA
V gene: TRBV6-5
clone size: NA
J gene: TRBJ2-1
CDR3 protein: CASTRYNEQFF
CDR3 DNA: TGTGCCAGCACCAGATACAATGAGCAGTTCTTC

D gene: TRBD1
V gene: TRBV19
clone size: once
J gene: TRBJ2-3
CDR3 protein: CASRRMTGGKADTQYF
CDR3 DNA: TGTGCCAGTAGGAGAATGACAGGGGGTAAGGCAGATACGCAGTATTTT